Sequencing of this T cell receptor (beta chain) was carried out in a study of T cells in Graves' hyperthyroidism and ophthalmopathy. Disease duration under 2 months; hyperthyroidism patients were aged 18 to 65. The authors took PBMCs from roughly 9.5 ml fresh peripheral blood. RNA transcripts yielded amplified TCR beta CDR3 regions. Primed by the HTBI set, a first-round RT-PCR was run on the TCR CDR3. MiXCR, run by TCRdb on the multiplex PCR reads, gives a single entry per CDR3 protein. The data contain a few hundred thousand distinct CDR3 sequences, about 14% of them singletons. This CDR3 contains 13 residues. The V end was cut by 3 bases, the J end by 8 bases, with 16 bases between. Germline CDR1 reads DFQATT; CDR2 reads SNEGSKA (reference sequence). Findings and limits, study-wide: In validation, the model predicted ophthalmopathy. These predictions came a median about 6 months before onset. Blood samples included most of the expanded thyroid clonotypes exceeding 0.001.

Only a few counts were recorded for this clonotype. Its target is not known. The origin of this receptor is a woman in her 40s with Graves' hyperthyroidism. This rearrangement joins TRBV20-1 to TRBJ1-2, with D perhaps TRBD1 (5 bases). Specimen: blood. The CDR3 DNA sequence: TGCAGTGCTAGGTCAGGGTCAACGGGAGGCTACACCTTC. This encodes CSARSGSTGGYTF.